A selection of T cell receptor beta chains follows, all from one sample in a study of OX40 agonist ivuxolimab in advanced cancers. Assay: immunoSEQ multiplex PCR; the TCRdb copy retains only in-frame clones and omits some. Seen here are 63,000 or so clones, almost 90% observed once, and the top ten hold 2% to 2.5%. The sequencing used CD4+ or CD8+ T cells sorted from blood, collected in a trial of the OX40 agonist ivuxolimab. The receptors were sampled from an adult with an advanced solid tumor such as melanoma, head and neck, liver or kidney cancer. Each CDR3 is given with its conserved first and last residue. Fields, in order: J gene, V gene, D gene, clone size, CDR3 length, CDR3 protein, CDR3 DNA. A D gene is named only where the DNA matches it firmly. Some rows have no size entry. The others give once, few or many, or a class for an expanded clone.

J: TRBJ2-3; V: TRBV29-1; D: -; size: -; length: 13; CDR3: CSVEWGDKDTQYF; DNA: TGCAGCGTTGAATGGGGGGATAAAGATACGCAGTATTTT
J: TRBJ1-3; V: TRBV30; D: -; size: -; length: 16; CDR3: CAWSVHSLYSGNTIYF; DNA: TGTGCCTGGAGTGTTCACAGCCTCTACTCTGGAAACACCATATATTTT
J: TRBJ1-2; V: TRBV18; D: -; size: -; length: 14; CDR3: CASSPEKANYGYTF; DNA: TGTGCCAGCTCACCAGAGAAAGCTAACTATGGCTACACCTTC
J: TRBJ2-7; V: TRBV28; D: TRBD1; size: once; length: 15; CDR3: CASSTLRDRSYEQYF; DNA: TGTGCCAGCAGTACCCTCCGGGACAGGTCTTACGAGCAGTACTTC
J: TRBJ2-7; V: TRBV5-1; D: TRBD2; size: -; length: 15; CDR3: CASSPAGLAGDEQYF; DNA: TGCGCCAGCAGCCCGGCGGGACTAGCGGGAGACGAGCAGTACTTC
J: TRBJ2-6; V: TRBV7-2; D: -; size: once; length: 13; CDR3: CASRGAGANVLTF; DNA: TGTGCCAGCAGAGGGGCAGGGGCCAACGTCCTGACTTTC
J: TRBJ2-7; V: TRBV2; D: -; size: -; length: 12; CDR3: CASSEQGSEQYF; DNA: TGTGCCAGCAGTGAACAGGGGTCCGAGCAGTACTTC
J: TRBJ2-5; V: TRBV29-1; D: TRBD1; size: -; length: 14; CDR3: CSAGGQGTRETQYF; DNA: TGCAGCGCGGGGGGACAGGGGACCAGGGAGACCCAGTACTTC
J: TRBJ1-2; V: TRBV7-2; D: -; size: -; length: 13; CDR3: CASSSGPSGGYTF; DNA: TGTGCCAGCAGCTCCGGGCCTTCCGGCGGCTACACCTTC
J: TRBJ1-5; V: TRBV28; D: -; size: few; length: 12; CDR3: CASSPQRLTQHF; DNA: TGTGCCAGCAGTCCCCAGCGGCTCACCCAGCATTTT
J: TRBJ2-5; V: TRBV7-8; D: TRBD2; size: -; length: 17; CDR3: CASSLWGAGGPAETQYF; DNA: TGTGCCAGCAGCTTATGGGGGGCGGGAGGGCCCGCAGAGACCCAGTACTTC
J: TRBJ1-4; V: TRBV9; D: TRBD1; size: -; length: 14; CDR3: CASSPRDREEKLFF; DNA: TGTGCCAGCAGCCCCAGGGACAGAGAAGAAAAACTGTTTTTT
J: TRBJ2-2; V: TRBV18; D: -; size: -; length: 13; CDR3: CASSPRLTGELFF; DNA: TGTGCCAGCTCACCAAGGCTTACCGGGGAGCTGTTTTTT
J: TRBJ2-3; V: TRBV6-6; D: TRBD2; size: -; length: 16; CDR3: CASSPLGGGGTDTQYF; DNA: TGTGCCAGCAGCCCATTGGGGGGCGGGGGGACAGATACGCAGTATTTT
J: TRBJ2-3; V: TRBV2; D: -; size: -; length: 14; CDR3: CASSDRGRTDTQYF; DNA: TGTGCCAGCAGTGACAGGGGCCGTACAGATACGCAGTATTTT
J: TRBJ2-1; V: TRBV23-1; D: -; size: -; length: 12; CDR3: CASSQSPDEQFF; DNA: TGCGCCAGCAGTCAATCACCCGATGAGCAGTTCTTC
J: TRBJ2-5; V: TRBV4-2; D: TRBD1; size: -; length: 15; CDR3: CASSPPGQGRETQYF; DNA: TGTGCCAGCAGCCCCCCGGGACAGGGGCGCGAGACCCAGTACTTC
J: TRBJ2-3; V: TRBV6-8; D: TRBD1; size: -; length: 18; CDR3: CASSYSNEGGAFTDTQYF; DNA: TGTGCCAGCAGTTACTCGAATGAAGGGGGCGCCTTTACAGATACGCAGTATTTT
J: TRBJ2-5; V: TRBV5-4; D: TRBD2; size: -; length: 17; CDR3: CASSLELAGGSQETQYF; DNA: TGTGCCAGCAGCTTGGAGCTAGCGGGAGGATCTCAAGAGACCCAGTACTTC
J: TRBJ2-7; V: TRBV5-1; D: -; size: -; length: 15; CDR3: CASSLGWGLGYEQYF; DNA: TGCGCCAGCAGCTTGGGATGGGGGCTGGGGTACGAGCAGTACTTC
J: TRBJ2-2; V: TRBV4-2; D: TRBD1; size: -; length: 16; CDR3: CASSQDQGVYTGELFF; DNA: TGTGCCAGCAGCCAAGATCAGGGGGTTTACACCGGGGAGCTGTTTTTT
J: TRBJ1-4; V: TRBV9; D: TRBD1; size: medium-sized; length: 15; CDR3: CASSAKGQVGEKLFF; DNA: TGTGCCAGCAGCGCGAAGGGACAGGTGGGCGAAAAACTGTTTTTT
J: TRBJ2-5; V: TRBV11-2; D: -; size: -; length: 13; CDR3: CASSTGVRETQYF; DNA: TGTGCCAGCAGCACGGGGGTGAGAGAGACCCAGTACTTC
J: TRBJ2-5; V: TRBV27; D: TRBD2; size: -; length: 17; CDR3: CASSPLASGLTQETQYF; DNA: TGTGCCAGCAGTCCCCTGGCTAGCGGGCTAACTCAAGAGACCCAGTACTTC
J: TRBJ1-5; V: TRBV2; D: -; size: few; length: 12; CDR3: CASSGDNQPQHF; DNA: TGTGCCAGCAGTGGGGACAATCAGCCCCAGCATTTT
J: TRBJ2-5; V: TRBV20-1; D: -; size: -; length: 11; CDR3: CSALGRETQYF; DNA: TGCAGTGCTTTGGGGCGAGAGACCCAGTACTTC
J: TRBJ1-5; V: TRBV6-1; D: -; size: -; length: 16; CDR3: CASSGETGKPYQPQHF; DNA: TGTGCCAGCAGTGGGGAGACAGGCAAACCATATCAGCCCCAGCATTTT
J: TRBJ2-7; V: TRBV21-1; D: -; size: -; length: 16; CDR3: CASSKGTSDISYEQYF; DNA: TGTGCCAGCAGCAAAGGGACTAGCGATATATCCTACGAGCAGTACTTC
J: TRBJ1-2; V: TRBV28; D: -; size: -; length: 12; CDR3: CAIHNEGYGYTF; DNA: TGTGCCATACACAACGAGGGCTATGGCTACACCTTC
J: TRBJ2-3; V: TRBV7-3; D: -; size: few; length: 15; CDR3: CASNPGGGGTDTQYF; DNA: TGTGCCAGCAACCCCGGAGGGGGGGGAACAGATACGCAGTATTTT